The present entry profiles one T cell receptor beta chain with its context. Its antigen is as yet unknown. Per the germline V gene, CDR1 is SGHTA and CDR2 is FQGTGA. Trimming left V 0 bases short and J 0 bases short, with 9 bases between. The CDR3 spans 15 residues. The sample originates from a study of cytomegalovirus exposure and HLA in healthy donors. Findings of the study overall: Only CMV serostatus was available as immune exposure information. Presence/absence analysis assumed near-uniform sequencing depth across donors.

The PCR had 60 Vbeta and 13 Jbeta primers. Methods used by the authors: There were about 88 million unique TCR beta chains by a later count, and some 12 million of them were shared. The table came from immunoSEQ multiplex PCR; TCRdb's copy has only in-frame clones and leaves some out. V, J and clone size are those of that table, while D and trimming were read from the DNA. Of around 180,000 clones listed, less than 75% are singletons. Sequencing was performed on PBMCs. This TCR came from a girl under 18 in good health and CMV-seronegative. The chain carries TRBV7-3 and TRBJ2-7; D might be TRBD1 (6 bases). CDR3 sequence reads: CASSLTGTSSYEQYF. The DNA of the CDR3 is TGTGCCAGCAGCTTAACAGGGACAAGCTCCTACGAGCAGTACTTC.